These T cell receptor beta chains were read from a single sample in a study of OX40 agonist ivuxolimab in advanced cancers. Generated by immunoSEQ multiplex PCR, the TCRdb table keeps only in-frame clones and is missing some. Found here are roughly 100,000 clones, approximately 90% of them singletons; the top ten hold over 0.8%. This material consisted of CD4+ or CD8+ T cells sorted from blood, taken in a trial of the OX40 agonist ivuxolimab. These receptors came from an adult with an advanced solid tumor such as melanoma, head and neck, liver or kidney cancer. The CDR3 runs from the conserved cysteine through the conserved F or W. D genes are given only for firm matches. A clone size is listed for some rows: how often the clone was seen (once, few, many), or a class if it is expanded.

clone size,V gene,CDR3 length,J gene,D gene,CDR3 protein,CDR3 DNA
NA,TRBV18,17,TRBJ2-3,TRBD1,CASSPRREQGGADTQYF,TGTGCCAGCTCACCACGGCGTGAACAGGGGGGCGCAGATACGCAGTATTTT
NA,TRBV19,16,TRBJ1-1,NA,CASKPRAPGSDTEAFF,TGTGCCAGCAAACCTCGGGCCCCCGGATCTGACACTGAAGCTTTCTTT
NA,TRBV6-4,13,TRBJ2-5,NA,CASSQTRQETQYF,TGTGCCAGCAGCCAGACTAGACAAGAGACCCAGTACTTC
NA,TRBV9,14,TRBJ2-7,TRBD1,CASSVATGDRGVHF,TGTGCCAGCAGCGTAGCTACGGGAGACAGGGGGGTTCACTTC
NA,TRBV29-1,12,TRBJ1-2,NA,CSVGTDLYGYTF,TGCAGCGTTGGCACCGACCTCTATGGCTACACCTTC
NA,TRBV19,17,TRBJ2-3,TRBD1,CASSLHPQGARTDTQYF,TGTGCCAGTAGTCTCCACCCACAGGGGGCTCGAACAGATACGCAGTATTTT
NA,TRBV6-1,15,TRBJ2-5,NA,CASSEGDGRMETQYF,TGTGCCAGCAGTGAGGGGGACGGGCGGATGGAGACCCAGTACTTC
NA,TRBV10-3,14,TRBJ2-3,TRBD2,CAIGREGNTDTQYF,TGTGCCATCGGGCGGGAGGGTAACACAGATACGCAGTATTTT
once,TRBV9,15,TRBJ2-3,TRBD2,CASSGGGDSTDTQYF,TGTGCCAGCAGCGGGGGAGGGGATAGCACAGATACGCAGTATTTT
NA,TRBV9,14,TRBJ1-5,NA,CASSKGFSNQPQHF,TGTGCCAGCAGCAAGGGATTTAGCAATCAGCCCCAGCATTTT
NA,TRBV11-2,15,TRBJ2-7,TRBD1,CASSLSGTGVHEQYF,TGTGCCAGCAGCTTGTCCGGGACAGGGGTCCACGAGCAGTACTTC